The sequence of this TCR beta chain was determined in a study of shared clonotypes between healthy human individuals. Study results and caveats: An anticipated effect of sequencing depth on clonotype sharing among donors was recognized.

Regarding this clone: Antigen: not known.

The donors, healthy adults who were HIV-negative, had experienced no recent acute infections or vaccinations. Each sample came from a Caucasian adult donor living in Nashville, Tennessee. The CDR3 contains 18 residues. Original processing notes: With immunoSEQ giving junction-only sequences and no quality scores, filtering differed. Only in-frame clones appear in the TCRdb table, and some are missing; sequencing was by immunoSEQ multiplex PCR. Clone size and the V and J calls come from that table; the DNA yielded D and trimming. In the table there are 450,000 or so clones, 77% of which are singletons.

Sequenced material: PBMCs. The chain couples TRBV21-1 to TRBJ1-3. TRBV21-1 represents a pseudogene. The TCR sequence derives from a woman in her 40s in good health. Some clones in this sample may be carry-over from other donors' samples. The CDR3 protein is CASSNPIGVRTTWGTIYF. The DNA of the CDR3 is TGTGCCAGCAGCAATCCAATAGGAGTACGGACCACCTGGGGCACCATATATTTT.